The clone carrying this T cell receptor beta chain was detected only a few times. The data were taken from a study of blood T cell repertoires in COVID-19. Study overall: Acute and convalescent COVID-19 samples came from the United States, Italy and Spain.

Sequencing used immunoSEQ multiplex PCR; TCRdb keeps in-frame clones, though not all of them. Of more than 25,000 clones in the sample, approximately 67% were seen once. The TCR sequence derives from a human donor in a cohort sampled during active COVID-19. The sample comprised peripheral blood.

CDR3 nucleotide sequence: TGTGCCAGCAGTTACTCGTCGGGGGAGCCCCTCCACTTT. Amino acid sequence: CASSYSSGEPLHF. V is TRBV6-5 and J is TRBJ1-6, with D possibly TRBD1 on 5 matching bases. The CDR3 loop spans 13 amino acids. V gave up 0 bases and J gave up 13 bases, with 10 bases separating them. CDR1 and CDR2 (germline): MNHEY, SVGAGI.